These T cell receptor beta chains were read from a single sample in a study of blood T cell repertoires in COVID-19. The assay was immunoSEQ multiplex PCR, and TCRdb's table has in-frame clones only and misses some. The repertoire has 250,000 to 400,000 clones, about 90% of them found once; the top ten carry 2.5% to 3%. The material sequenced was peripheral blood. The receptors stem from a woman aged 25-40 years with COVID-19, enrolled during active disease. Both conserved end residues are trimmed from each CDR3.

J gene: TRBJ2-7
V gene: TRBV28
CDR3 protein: ASSFISFPGLGSYEQY

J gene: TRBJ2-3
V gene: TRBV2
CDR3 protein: ASSVGQGPTDTQY

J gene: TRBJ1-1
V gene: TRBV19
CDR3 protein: ASSTSLNTEAF

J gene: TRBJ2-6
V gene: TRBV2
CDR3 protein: ASSERTATSGANVLT

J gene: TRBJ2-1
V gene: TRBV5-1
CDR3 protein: ASSLSTSGRFNEQF

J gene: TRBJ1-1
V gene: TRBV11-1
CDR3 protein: ASSHRGTEAF

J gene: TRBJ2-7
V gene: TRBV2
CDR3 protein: ASSSPGTGFYEQY

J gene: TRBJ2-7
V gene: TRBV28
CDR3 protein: ASSFPTSGFEQY

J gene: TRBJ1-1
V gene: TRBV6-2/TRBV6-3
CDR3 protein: ASSYGAATEAF

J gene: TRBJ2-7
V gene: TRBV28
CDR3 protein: ASSSPGSGGPYEQY

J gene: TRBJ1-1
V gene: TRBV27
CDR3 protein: ASSSTDQEAF

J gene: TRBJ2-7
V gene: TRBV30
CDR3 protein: GGQSNYEQY

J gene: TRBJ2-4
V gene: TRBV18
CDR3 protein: ASSTSRSENIQY

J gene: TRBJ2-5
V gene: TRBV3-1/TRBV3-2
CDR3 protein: ASSQGLLTQETQY

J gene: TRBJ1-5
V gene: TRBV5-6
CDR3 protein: ASSSRTGEYSNQPQH

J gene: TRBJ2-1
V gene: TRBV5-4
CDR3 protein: ASSLRRGGPADEQF

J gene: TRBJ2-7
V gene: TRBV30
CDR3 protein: AWREGLAGYEQY

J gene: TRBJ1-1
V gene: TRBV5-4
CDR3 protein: ASSLPGTEAF

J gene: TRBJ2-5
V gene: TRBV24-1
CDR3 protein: ATSDLLGASREGRETQY

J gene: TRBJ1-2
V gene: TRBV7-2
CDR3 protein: ASSASRLTGGGYT

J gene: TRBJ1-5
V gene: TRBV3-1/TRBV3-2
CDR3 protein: ASSSLAGSQPQH

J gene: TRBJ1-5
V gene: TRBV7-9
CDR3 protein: ASSLSNQPQH

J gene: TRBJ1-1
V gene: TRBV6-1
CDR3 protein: ASSEATGFGEAF

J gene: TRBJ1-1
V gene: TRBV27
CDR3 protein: ASSSRQGLNTEAF

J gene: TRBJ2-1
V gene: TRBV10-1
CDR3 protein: ANSGEGF

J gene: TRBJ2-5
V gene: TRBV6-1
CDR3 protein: ASSDGQTRQETQY

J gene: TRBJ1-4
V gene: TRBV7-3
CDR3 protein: ASSLRENEKLF

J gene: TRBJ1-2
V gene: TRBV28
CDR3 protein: ASSTIYGYT

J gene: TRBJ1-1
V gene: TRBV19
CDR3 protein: ASSPGVVAF

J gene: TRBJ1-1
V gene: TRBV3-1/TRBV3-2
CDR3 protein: ASSQAGEAF

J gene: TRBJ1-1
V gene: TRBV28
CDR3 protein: ASRLSSTEAF

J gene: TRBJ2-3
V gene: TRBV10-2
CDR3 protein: ASSERGLAGLTDTQY

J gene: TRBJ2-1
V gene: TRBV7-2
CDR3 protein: ASSLNSGTSGSYEQF

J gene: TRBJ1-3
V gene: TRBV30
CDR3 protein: AWSGGYSSGNTIY

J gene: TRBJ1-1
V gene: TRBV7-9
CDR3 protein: ASSRPSREAEAF

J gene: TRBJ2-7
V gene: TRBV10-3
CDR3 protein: AISESRSSLEQY

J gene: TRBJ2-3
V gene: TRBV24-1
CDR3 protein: ATSDLSLAGRTDTQY

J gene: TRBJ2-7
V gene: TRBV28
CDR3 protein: ASSGLGFYEQY

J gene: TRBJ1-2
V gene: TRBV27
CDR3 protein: ASRATGGRYGYT

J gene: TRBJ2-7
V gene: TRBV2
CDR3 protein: ASRDPGQGRQVGEQY

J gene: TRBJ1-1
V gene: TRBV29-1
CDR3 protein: SVEVEGNTEAF

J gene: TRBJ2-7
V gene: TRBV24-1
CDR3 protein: ATSDRQGAAEQY

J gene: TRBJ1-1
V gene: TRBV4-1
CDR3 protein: ASSQASQGAEAF

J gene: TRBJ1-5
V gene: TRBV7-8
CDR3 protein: ASSMGQGARQPQH

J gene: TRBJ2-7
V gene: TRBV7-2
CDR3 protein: ASSLRRDLYEQY